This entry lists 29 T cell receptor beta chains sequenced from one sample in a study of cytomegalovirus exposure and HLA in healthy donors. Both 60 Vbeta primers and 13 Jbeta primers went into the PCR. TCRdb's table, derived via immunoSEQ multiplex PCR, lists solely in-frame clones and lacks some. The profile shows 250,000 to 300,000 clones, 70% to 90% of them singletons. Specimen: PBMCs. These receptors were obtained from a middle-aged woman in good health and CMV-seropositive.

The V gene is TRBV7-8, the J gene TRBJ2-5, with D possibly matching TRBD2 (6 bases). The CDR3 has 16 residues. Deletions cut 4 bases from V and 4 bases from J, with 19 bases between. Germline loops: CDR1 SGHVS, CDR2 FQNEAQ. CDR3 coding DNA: TGTGCCAGCAGCTGGGGGGTGGGCCAGGGCGGAGAGACCCAGTACTTC. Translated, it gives CASSWGVGQGGETQYF.

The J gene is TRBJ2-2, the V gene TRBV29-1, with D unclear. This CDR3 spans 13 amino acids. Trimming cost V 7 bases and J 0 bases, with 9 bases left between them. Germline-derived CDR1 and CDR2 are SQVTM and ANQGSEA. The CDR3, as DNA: TGCAGCGCGAGTGCCCCGAACACCGGGGAGCTGTTTTTT. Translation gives CSASAPNTGELFF.

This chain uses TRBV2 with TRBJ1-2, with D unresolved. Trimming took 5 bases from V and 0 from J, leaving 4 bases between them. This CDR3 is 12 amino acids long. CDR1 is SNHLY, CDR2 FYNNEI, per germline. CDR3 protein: CASSIANYGYTF. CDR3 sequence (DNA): TGTGCCAGCAGTATAGCTAACTATGGCTACACCTTC. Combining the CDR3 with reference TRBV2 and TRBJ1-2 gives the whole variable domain EPEVTQTPSHQVTQMGQEVILRCVPISNHLYFYWYRQILGQKVEFLVSFYNNEISEKSEIFDDQFSVERPDGSNFTLKIRSTKLEDSAMYFCASSIANYGYTFGSGTRLTVV.

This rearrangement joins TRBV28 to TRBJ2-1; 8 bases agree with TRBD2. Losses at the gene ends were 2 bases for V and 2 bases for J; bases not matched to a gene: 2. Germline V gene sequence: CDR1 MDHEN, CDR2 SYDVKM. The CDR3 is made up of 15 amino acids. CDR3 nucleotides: TGTGCCAGCAGTTTAAGCGGGGGTGCCTACAATGAGCAGTTCTTC. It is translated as CASSLSGGAYNEQFF.

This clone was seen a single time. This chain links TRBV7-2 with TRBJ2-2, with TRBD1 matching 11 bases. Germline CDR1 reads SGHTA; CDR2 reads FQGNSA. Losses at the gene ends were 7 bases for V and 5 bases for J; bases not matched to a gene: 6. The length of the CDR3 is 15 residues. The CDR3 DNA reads TGTGCCAGCAACCCGGACAGGGGGCAAACCGGGGAGCTGTTTTTT. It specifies CASNPDRGQTGELFF. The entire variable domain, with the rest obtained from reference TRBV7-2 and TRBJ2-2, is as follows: GAGVSQSPSNKVTEKGKDVELRCDPISGHTALYWYRQSLGQGLEFLIYFQGNSAPDKSGLPSDRFSAERTGGSVSTLTIQRTQQEDSAVYLCASNPDRGQTGELFFGEGSRLTVL.

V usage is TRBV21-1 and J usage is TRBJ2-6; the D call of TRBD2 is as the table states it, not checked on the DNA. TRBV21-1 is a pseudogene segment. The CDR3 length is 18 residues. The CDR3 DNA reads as TGTGCCAGCGGATCCCGGGGCAGGGAGGTTTCTGGGGCCAACGTCCTGACTTTC. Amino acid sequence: CASGSRGREVSGANVLTF.

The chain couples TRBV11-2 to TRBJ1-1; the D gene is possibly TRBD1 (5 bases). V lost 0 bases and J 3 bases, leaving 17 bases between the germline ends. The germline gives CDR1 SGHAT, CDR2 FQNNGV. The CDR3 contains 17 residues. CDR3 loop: CASSLDRPSPGDTEAFF. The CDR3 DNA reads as TGTGCCAGCAGCTTAGATCGGCCCTCTCCGGGGGACACTGAAGCTTTCTTT.

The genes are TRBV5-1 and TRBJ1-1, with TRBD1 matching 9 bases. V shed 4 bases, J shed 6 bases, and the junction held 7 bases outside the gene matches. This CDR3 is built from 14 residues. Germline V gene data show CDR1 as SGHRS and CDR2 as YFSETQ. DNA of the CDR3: TGCGCCAGCAGCCCCGGGACAGGGCTGTCTGAAGCTTTCTTT. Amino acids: CASSPGTGLSEAFF.

The CDR3 is CASSFSGEMYEQYF. DNA for the CDR3: TGTGCCAGCAGCTTTTCGGGGGAAATGTACGAGCAGTACTTC. The chain uses TRBV7-6 and TRBJ2-7, with D possibly TRBD2 on 6 matching bases. Trimming shortened V by 3 bases and J by 4 bases, and 13 bases separated the two germline ends. The CDR3 length is 14 residues. Germline-derived CDR1 and CDR2 are SGHVS and FNYEAQ.

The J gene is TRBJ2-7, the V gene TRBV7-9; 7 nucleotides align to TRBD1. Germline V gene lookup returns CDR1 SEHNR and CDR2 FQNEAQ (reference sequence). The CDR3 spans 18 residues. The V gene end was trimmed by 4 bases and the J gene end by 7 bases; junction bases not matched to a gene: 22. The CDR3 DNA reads TGTGCCAGCAGCTCACCTCGTCCGGGACAGTTAACTCTCGGGGAGCAGTACTTC. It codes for CASSSPRPGQLTLGEQYF.

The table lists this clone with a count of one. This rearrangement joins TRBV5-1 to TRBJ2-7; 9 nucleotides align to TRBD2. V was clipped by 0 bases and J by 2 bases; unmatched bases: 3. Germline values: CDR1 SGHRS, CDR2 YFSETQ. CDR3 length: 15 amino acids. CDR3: CASSLVAGGAYEQYF. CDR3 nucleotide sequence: TGCGCCAGCAGCTTGGTCGCGGGGGGGGCCTACGAGCAGTACTTC. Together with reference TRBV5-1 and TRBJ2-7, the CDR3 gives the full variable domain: KAGVTQTPRYLIKTRGQQVTLSCSPISGHRSVSWYQQTPGQGLQFLFEYFSETQRNKGNFPGRFSGRQFSNSRSEMNVSTLELGDSALYLCASSLVAGGAYEQYFGPGTRLTVT.

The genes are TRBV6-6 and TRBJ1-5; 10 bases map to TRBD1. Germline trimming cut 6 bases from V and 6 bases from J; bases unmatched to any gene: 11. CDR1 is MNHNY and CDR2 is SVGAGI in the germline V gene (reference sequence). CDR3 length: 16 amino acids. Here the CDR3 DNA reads TGTGCCAGCAGAACGGGACAGGGGAGGGGGAGTCAGCCCCAGCATTTT. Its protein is CASRTGQGRGSQPQHF.

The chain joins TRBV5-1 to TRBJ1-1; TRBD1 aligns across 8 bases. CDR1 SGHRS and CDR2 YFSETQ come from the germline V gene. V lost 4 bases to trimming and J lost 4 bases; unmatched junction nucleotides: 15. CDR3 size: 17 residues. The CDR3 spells CASSPGTGFVGATEAFF. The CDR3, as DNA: TGCGCCAGCAGCCCAGGGACAGGCTTTGTGGGGGCCACTGAAGCTTTCTTT.

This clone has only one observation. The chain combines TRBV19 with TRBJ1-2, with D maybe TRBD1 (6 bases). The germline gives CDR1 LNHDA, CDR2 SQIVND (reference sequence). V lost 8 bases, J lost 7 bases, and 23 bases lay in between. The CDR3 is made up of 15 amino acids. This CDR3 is CASRPGGQGTFGYTF. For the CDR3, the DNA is TGTGCCAGTCGCCCCGGGGGGCAGGGAACGTTTGGCTACACCTTC. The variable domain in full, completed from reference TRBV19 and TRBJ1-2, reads DGGITQSPKYLFRKEGQNVTLSCEQNLNHDAMYWYRQDPGQGLRLIYYSQIVNDFQKGDIAEGYSVSREKKESFPLTVTSAQKNPTAFYLCASRPGGQGTFGYTFGSGTRLTVV.

The CDR3 sequence: CSVPNRETGEQYF. Here the CDR3 DNA reads TGCAGCGTCCCAAACCGGGAAACGGGGGAGCAGTACTTC. The V and J genes are TRBV29-1 and TRBJ2-7; tentative D call: TRBD2 (5 bases). CDR3 length equals 13 residues. Germline values: CDR1 SQVTM, CDR2 ANQGSEA. Trimming left V 6 bases short and J 7 bases short, with 19 bases between.

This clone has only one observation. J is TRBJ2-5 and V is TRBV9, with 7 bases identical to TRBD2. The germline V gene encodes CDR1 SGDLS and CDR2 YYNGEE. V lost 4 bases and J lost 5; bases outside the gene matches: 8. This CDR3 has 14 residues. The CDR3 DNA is TGTGCCAGCAGCCTGCGGCCGGGAGGCGAGACCCAGTACTTC. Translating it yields CASSLRPGGETQYF.

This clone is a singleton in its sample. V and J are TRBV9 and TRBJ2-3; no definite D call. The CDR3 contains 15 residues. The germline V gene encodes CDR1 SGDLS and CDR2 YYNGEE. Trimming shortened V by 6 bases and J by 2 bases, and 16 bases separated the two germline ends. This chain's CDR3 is CASTLSPTFTDTQYF. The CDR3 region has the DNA TGTGCCAGCACCCTTTCTCCGACTTTCACAGATACGCAGTATTTT.

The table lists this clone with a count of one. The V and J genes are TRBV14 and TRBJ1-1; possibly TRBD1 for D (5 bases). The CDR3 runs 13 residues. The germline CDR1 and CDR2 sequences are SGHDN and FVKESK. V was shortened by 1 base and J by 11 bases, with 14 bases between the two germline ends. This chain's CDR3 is CASSQGAGWFAFF. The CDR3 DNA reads TGTGCCAGCAGCCAAGGCGCAGGGTGGTTTGCTTTCTTT.

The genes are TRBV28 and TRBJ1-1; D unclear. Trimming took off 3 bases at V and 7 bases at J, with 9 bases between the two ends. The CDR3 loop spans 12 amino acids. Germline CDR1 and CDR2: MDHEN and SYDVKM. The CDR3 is CASSLEGDEAFF. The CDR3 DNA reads TGTGCCAGCAGTTTGGAGGGCGATGAAGCTTTCTTT.

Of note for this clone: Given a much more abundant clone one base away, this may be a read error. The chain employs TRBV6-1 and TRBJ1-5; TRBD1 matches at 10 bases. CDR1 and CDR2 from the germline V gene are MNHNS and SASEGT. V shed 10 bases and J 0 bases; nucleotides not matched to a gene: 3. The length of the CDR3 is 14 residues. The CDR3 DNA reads TGTGCCATTGGGACAGGGGATAGCAATCAGCCCCAGCATTTT. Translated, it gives CAIGTGDSNQPQHF.

This chain's CDR3 is CAITPQERDRGWHGYTF. In nucleotides, the CDR3 is TGTGCCATCACCCCTCAAGAGAGGGATAGGGGGTGGCATGGCTACACCTTC. The V gene is TRBV10-3, the J gene TRBJ1-2; D is perhaps TRBD1 (6 bases). Trimming removed 7 bases from V and 6 bases from J, with 27 bases in between. The CDR3 is 17 residues long. CDR1 is ENHRY, CDR2 SYGVKD, per germline.

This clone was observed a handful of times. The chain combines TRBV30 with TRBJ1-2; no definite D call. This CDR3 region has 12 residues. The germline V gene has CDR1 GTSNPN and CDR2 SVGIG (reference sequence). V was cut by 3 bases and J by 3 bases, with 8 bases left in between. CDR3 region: CAWRAGYYGYTF. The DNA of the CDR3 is TGTGCCTGGAGGGCGGGGTACTATGGCTACACCTTC.

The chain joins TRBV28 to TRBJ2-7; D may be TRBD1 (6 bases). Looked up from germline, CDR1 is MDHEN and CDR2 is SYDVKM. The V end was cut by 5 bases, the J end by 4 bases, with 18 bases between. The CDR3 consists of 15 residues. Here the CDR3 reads CASSPIGQGLYEQYF. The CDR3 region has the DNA TGTGCCAGCAGTCCTATAGGGCAGGGGTTGTACGAGCAGTACTTC.

In nucleotides, the CDR3 is TGTGCCAGCAGTAAACACCAGGGGGCAAGTGGAAACACCATATATTTT. Residues: CASSKHQGASGNTIYF. V gene TRBV25-1 combines with J gene TRBJ1-3, with 8 bases fitting TRBD1. The CDR3 runs 16 residues. V trimming: 5 bases; J trimming: 3 bases; junction bases outside the gene matches: 9. Germline values: CDR1 MGHDK, CDR2 SYGVNS.

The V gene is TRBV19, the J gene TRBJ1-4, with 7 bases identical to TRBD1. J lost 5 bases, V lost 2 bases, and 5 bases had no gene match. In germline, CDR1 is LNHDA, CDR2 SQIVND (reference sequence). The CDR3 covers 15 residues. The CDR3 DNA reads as TGTGCCAGTAGTATAAAGCGGACAGGAAATGAAAAACTGTTTTTT. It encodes CASSIKRTGNEKLFF.

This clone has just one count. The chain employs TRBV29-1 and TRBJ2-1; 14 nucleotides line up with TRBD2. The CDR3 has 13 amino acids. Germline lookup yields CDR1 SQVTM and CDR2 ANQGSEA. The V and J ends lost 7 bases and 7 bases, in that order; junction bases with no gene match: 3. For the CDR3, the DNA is TGCAGCGGCGGACTAGCGGGAGGAAATGAGCAGTTCTTC. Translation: CSGGLAGGNEQFF.

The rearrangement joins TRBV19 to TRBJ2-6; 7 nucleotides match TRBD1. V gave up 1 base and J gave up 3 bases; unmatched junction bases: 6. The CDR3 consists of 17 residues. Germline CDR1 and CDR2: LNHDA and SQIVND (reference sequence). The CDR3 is CASSIARGILGANVLTF. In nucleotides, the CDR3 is TGTGCCAGTAGTATAGCCAGGGGGATACTTGGGGCCAACGTCCTGACTTTC.

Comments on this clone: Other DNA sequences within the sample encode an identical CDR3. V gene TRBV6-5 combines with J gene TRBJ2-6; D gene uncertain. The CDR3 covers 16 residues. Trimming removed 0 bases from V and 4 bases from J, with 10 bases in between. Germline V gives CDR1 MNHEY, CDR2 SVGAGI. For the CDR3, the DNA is TGTGCCAGCAGTTACTCCATCGGTACCGGGGCCAACGTCCTGACTTTC. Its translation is CASSYSIGTGANVLTF.

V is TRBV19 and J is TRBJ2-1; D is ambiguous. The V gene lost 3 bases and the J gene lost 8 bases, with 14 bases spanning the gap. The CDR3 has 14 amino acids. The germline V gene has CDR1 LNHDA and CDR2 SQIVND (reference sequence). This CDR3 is CASSISSASDEQFF. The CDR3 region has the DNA TGTGCCAGTAGTATCTCTTCCGCAAGCGATGAGCAGTTCTTC.